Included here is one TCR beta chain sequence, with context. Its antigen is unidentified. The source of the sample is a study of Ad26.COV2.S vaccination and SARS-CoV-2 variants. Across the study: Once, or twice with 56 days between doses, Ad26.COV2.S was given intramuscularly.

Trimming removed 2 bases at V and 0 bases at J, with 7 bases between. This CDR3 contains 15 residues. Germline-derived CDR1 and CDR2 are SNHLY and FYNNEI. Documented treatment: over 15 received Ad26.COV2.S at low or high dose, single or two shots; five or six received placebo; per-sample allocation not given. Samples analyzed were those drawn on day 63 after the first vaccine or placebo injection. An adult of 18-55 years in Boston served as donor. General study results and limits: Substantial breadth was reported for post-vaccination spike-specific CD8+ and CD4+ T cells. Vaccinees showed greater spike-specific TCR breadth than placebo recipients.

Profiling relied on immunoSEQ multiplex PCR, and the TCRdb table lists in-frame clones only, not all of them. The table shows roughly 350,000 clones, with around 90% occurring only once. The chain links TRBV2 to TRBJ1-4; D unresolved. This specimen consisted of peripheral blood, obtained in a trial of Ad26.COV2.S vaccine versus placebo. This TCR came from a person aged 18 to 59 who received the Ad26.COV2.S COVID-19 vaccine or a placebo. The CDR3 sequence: CASSELEATNEKLFF. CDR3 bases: TGTGCCAGCAGTGAACTGGAGGCAACTAATGAAAAACTGTTTTTT.